This is a list of T cell receptor beta chains from one sample in a study of a mutant IDH1 vaccine in newly diagnosed glioma. Antigen specificity for these receptors is unknown. Assay used: immunoSEQ multiplex PCR; TCRdb lists only in-frame clones, some missing. The data contain about 34,000 clones, just under 90% of them singletons. The material sequenced was PBMCs, taken from a glioma patient whose treatment included an IDH1 peptide vaccine. The origin of the receptors is a woman in her thirties with glioma. Each CDR3 is given with its conserved first and last residue. The D gene is left open where the match is weak. A row's size may be missing; if present it is once, few, many or a size class.

v_call,j_call,d_call,clone_size,cdr3_nt,cdr3_aa
TRBV6-6,TRBJ1-4,.,.,TGTGCCAGCCGCCGAGGGATAACTAATGAAAAACTGTTTTTT,CASRRGITNEKLFF
TRBV5-1,TRBJ2-1,TRBD2,.,TGCGCCAGCAGCTTGTCGGGGGGGGGTCTTGAGCAGTTCTTC,CASSLSGGGLEQFF
TRBV29-1,TRBJ1-2,TRBD1,.,TGCAGCGCCGGGGACAGGGGGCGAGGCTACACCTTC,CSAGDRGRGYTF
TRBV30,TRBJ1-6,.,.,TGTGCCTGGAGCGGAGCACTTAATAATTCACCCCTCCACTTT,CAWSGALNNSPLHF
TRBV19,TRBJ1-5,TRBD1,.,TGTGCCGCGGGACAGGGCCGGAATCAGCCCCAGCATTTT,CAAGQGRNQPQHF
TRBV7-2,TRBJ1-2,TRBD1,.,TGTGCCAGCAGGTCTACAGGGGTAGACTATGGCTACACCTTC,CASRSTGVDYGYTF
TRBV4-2,TRBJ2-3,.,.,TGTGCCAGCAGCCAAGAGGAGGCCCGCGGGGATACGCAGTATTTT,CASSQEEARGDTQYF
TRBV2,TRBJ1-3,.,few,TGTGCCAGCAGTGATGGATCTGGAAACACCATATATTTT,CASSDGSGNTIYF
TRBV14,TRBJ1-1,.,.,TGTGCCAGCAGCCCTCCTGAAGCTTTCTTT,CASSPPEAFF
TRBV30,TRBJ1-2,.,.,TGTGCCTGGAGTGTACCCTCCGGGCCTCTCAATGGCTACACCTTC,CAWSVPSGPLNGYTF
TRBV5-4,TRBJ2-1,TRBD2,.,TGTGCCAGCAGCCCCGGGGGGAAGGGGAGCTCCTACAATGAGCAGTTCTTC,CASSPGGKGSSYNEQFF
TRBV4-1,TRBJ1-2,.,.,TGCGCCAGCAGCCAAGAGGGTGCAGGGGCTGGCTACACCTTC,CASSQEGAGAGYTF
TRBV7-2,TRBJ1-2,.,.,TGTGCCAGCAGCTCTTACAAGGTCGGAAGGTCTGGCTACACCTTC,CASSSYKVGRSGYTF
TRBV11-2,TRBJ1-3,.,.,TGTGCCAGCAGCCGCCCCGGCACTGGAAACACCATATATTTT,CASSRPGTGNTIYF
TRBV19,TRBJ2-2,TRBD2,.,TGTGCCAGTAGTAGACTAGCGGGGAACACCGGGGAGCTGTTTTTT,CASSRLAGNTGELFF
TRBV7-8,TRBJ2-3,TRBD2,.,TGTGCCAGCAGCCATGGGAGGGCAACAGATACGCAGTATTTT,CASSHGRATDTQYF
TRBV10-1,TRBJ2-3,.,.,TGCGCCAGCACAGATACGCAGTATTTT,CASTDTQYF
TRBV5-1,TRBJ1-6,.,.,TGCGCCAGCAGCTTGGCAGGGGCGGTTCGATCACCCCTCCACTTT,CASSLAGAVRSPLHF